These 26 T cell receptor beta chains were all obtained from the same sample, sequenced in a study of shared clonotypes between healthy human individuals. Some clones are missing from TCRdb's copy, which holds only in-frame ones; the method was immunoSEQ multiplex PCR. The data show 2 million to 2.5 million clones, 90% to 97% seen once. What was sequenced was naive CD4+ T cells sorted from blood. Stated subset: CD45RA+ positively selected. The source is a man aged 18 to 29 in good health.

V and J are TRBV7-3 and TRBJ2-2, with 10 positions matching TRBD1. The junction had 14 bases not matched to a gene; V was cut back by 5 bases and J by 5 bases. CDR3 length equals 18 residues. CDR1 and CDR2 from the germline V gene are SGHTA and FQGTGA. The CDR3 spells CASSAIPQTGGKTGELFF. The CDR3 DNA reads as TGTGCCAGCAGCGCCATTCCCCAGACAGGGGGCAAAACCGGGGAGCTGTTTTTT.

This sequence joins TRBV7-2 and TRBJ1-1; D is unresolved. Per the germline V gene, CDR1 is SGHTA and CDR2 is FQGNSA. This CDR3 has 13 amino acids. V lost 6 bases and J lost 3, with 11 bases in between. The CDR3 DNA is TGTGCCAGCAGTACCGTGAGGGACACTGAAGCTTTCTTT. Amino acids: CASSTVRDTEAFF.

With regard to this clone: This same CDR3 is encoded by further DNA sequences in the sample. The chain couples TRBV5-1 to TRBJ1-2; unclear D gene. The CDR3 is made up of 13 amino acids. The V gene's germline CDR1 is SGHRS and CDR2 YFSETQ. Trimming stripped 0 bases from V and 2 bases from J, with 5 bases between. As DNA, the CDR3 is TGCGCCAGCAGCTTGGATCCAAACTATGGCTACACCTTC. Its protein is CASSLDPNYGYTF.

This rearrangement joins TRBV30 to TRBJ1-1; D gene uncertain. V was shortened by 7 bases and J by 5 bases, with 14 bases between the two germline ends. Looked up from germline, CDR1 is GTSNPN and CDR2 is SVGIG (reference sequence). The length of the CDR3 is 12 residues. Here the CDR3 reads CALREGPTEAFF. The CDR3 region has the DNA TGTGCCTTAAGGGAGGGCCCGACTGAAGCTTTCTTT. Complete variable domain (other parts from reference TRBV30 and TRBJ1-1): SQTIHQWPATLVQPVGSPLSLECTVEGTSNPNLYWYRQAAGRGLQLLFYSVGIGQISSEVPQNLSASRPQDRQFILSSKKLLLSDSGFYLCALREGPTEAFFGQGTRLTVV.

In its sample, this clone was seen once. The CDR3 region is CASSRIPGTKYGYTF. The CDR3 DNA is TGTGCCAGCAGCCGAATCCCCGGGACAAAGTATGGCTACACCTTC. J is TRBJ1-2 and V is TRBV14; tentatively, D is TRBD1 (6 bases). Trimming took 4 bases from V and 5 from J, leaving 17 bases between them. CDR1 and CDR2 from the germline V gene are SGHDN and FVKESK. This CDR3 contains 15 residues.

This clone was seen just once. The V and J genes are TRBV30 and TRBJ1-4; D unclear. Trimming took off 0 bases at V and 5 bases at J, with 10 bases between the two ends. The CDR3 is 14 amino acids. Germline values: CDR1 GTSNPN, CDR2 SVGIG (reference sequence). CDR3 region: CAWSVNAGNEKLFF. The CDR3 coding sequence is TGTGCCTGGAGTGTAAACGCGGGAAATGAAAAACTGTTTTTT.

This clone was recorded only once. The chain couples TRBV6-1 to TRBJ2-2; TRBD2 matches at 15 bases. After removal of 4 bases from V and 2 bases from J, the junction contained 8 bases not matched to a gene. Germline V lookup: CDR1 MNHNS, CDR2 SASEGT. The CDR3 has 19 residues. The CDR3 protein is CASSAGPGLAGGNTGELFF. The DNA for the CDR3 is TGTGCCAGCAGTGCTGGGCCGGGACTAGCGGGAGGAAACACCGGGGAGCTGTTTTTT.

This clone was found a few times. The J gene is TRBJ1-6, the V gene TRBV7-8; TRBD1 matches 7 bases. CDR1 is SGHVS and CDR2 is FQNEAQ in the germline V gene. This CDR3 region has 17 residues. J gave up 2 bases and V 2 bases, and 6 bases lay outside the gene matches. CDR3 bases: TGTGCCAGCAGCTTACAACAGGGGCCGACCTATAATTCACCCCTCCACTTT. Its protein product is CASSLQQGPTYNSPLHF.

This chain uses TRBV19 with TRBJ1-5; D gene unclear. The CDR3 totals 16 residues. From germline, CDR1 is LNHDA and CDR2 SQIVND (reference sequence). Between the trimmed V and J ends, which lost 1 base and 3 bases, there was a span of 13 bases. CDR3 DNA sequence: TGTGCCAGTAGTATAGGGGTCCCAGGTTTCAATCAGCCCCAGCATTTT. It yields the protein CASSIGVPGFNQPQHF. The entire variable domain, with the rest obtained from reference TRBV19 and TRBJ1-5, is as follows: DGGITQSPKYLFRKEGQNVTLSCEQNLNHDAMYWYRQDPGQGLRLIYYSQIVNDFQKGDIAEGYSVSREKKESFPLTVTSAQKNPTAFYLCASSIGVPGFNQPQHFGDGTRLSIL.

This clone appeared once. The rearrangement uses TRBV4-1 and TRBJ2-5, with D unresolved. The CDR3 consists of 16 residues. Germline V gene sequence: CDR1 MGHRA, CDR2 YSYEKL. With 3 bases removed from V and 2 bases from J, the gap between germline ends came to 16 bases. The CDR3 nucleotides read TGCGCCAGCAGCCATCCCCCCGACAACGTTCAAGAGACCCAGTACTTC. It encodes CASSHPPDNVQETQYF.

The chain combines TRBV25-1 with TRBJ2-1; TRBD2 aligns across 12 bases. Germline V gives CDR1 MGHDK, CDR2 SYGVNS. Trimming removed 3 bases from V and 10 bases from J; junction bases left unmatched: 7. The CDR3 length is 15 residues. Here the CDR3 reads CASSEYGLAGTEQFF. CDR3 DNA sequence: TGTGCCAGCAGTGAGTACGGACTAGCGGGGACCGAGCAGTTCTTC.

This clone was counted a few times. The chain couples TRBV5-1 to TRBJ1-4, with 7 bases lining up with TRBD1. The germline V gene encodes CDR1 SGHRS and CDR2 YFSETQ. There are 15 residues in the CDR3. V shed 5 bases, J shed 0 bases, and the junction held 4 bases outside the gene matches. Written as DNA, the CDR3 is TGCGCCAGCAGGAGGGACAGCTCAACTAATGAAAAACTGTTTTTT. It codes for CASRRDSSTNEKLFF.

J is TRBJ1-6 and V is TRBV2; D is possibly TRBD1 (6 bases). V was pared by 6 bases and J by 1 base, with 10 bases between. From germline, CDR1 is SNHLY and CDR2 FYNNEI. This CDR3 region has 15 residues. CDR3 nucleotide sequence: TGTGCCAGCAGCATCAGGGGATCCTATAATTCACCCCTCCACTTT. Amino acid sequence: CASSIRGSYNSPLHF.

This sequence joins TRBV10-3 and TRBJ1-1; 9 nucleotides agree with TRBD1. CDR1 is ENHRY, CDR2 SYGVKD, per germline. This CDR3 is built from 14 residues. With V trimmed by 4 bases and J by 3 bases, 3 bases remained unmatched. CDR3 nucleotide sequence: TGTGCCATCAGTGGGGGACAGGGATACACTGAAGCTTTCTTT. This gives the protein CAISGGQGYTEAFF.

Concerning this clone itself: Within the sample, other DNA sequences also encode this same CDR3. J is TRBJ1-1 and V is TRBV5-1; TRBD1 is a possible D gene (6 bases). Trimming took 3 bases from V and 0 from J, leaving 12 bases between them. Germline CDR1 and CDR2: SGHRS and YFSETQ. The CDR3 length is 15 residues. The CDR3 DNA is TGCGCCAGCAGCTCCGGAACAGGGTTGAACACTGAAGCTTTCTTT. It codes for CASSSGTGLNTEAFF.

The V and J genes are TRBV5-1 and TRBJ2-3, with 7 bases fitting TRBD2. In germline, CDR1 is SGHRS, CDR2 YFSETQ. The J segment lost 2 bases and the V segment lost 7 bases, leaving 7 bases of the junction unmatched. The CDR3 has 14 residues. The CDR3 is CASAPGLTTDTQYF. CDR3 coding DNA: TGCGCCAGCGCCCCGGGACTAACCACAGATACGCAGTATTTT.

V and J are TRBV30 and TRBJ2-3; perhaps TRBD2 as D (6 bases). The CDR3 is made up of 15 amino acids. Deletions cut 1 base from V and 7 bases from J, with 18 bases between. Germline lookup yields CDR1 GTSNPN and CDR2 SVGIG (reference sequence). The chain's CDR3 is CAWSGTILAGHTQYF. The CDR3 DNA reads as TGTGCCTGGAGTGGGACTATCCTCGCGGGACATACGCAGTATTTT.

This chain joins TRBV5-1 and TRBJ2-7; D may be TRBD1 or TRBD2 (5 bases each). From germline, CDR1 is SGHRS and CDR2 YFSETQ. The CDR3 runs to 15 residues. V dropped 4 bases and J dropped 0 bases, with 14 bases sitting between them. The CDR3: CASSRGTSSSYEQYF. The CDR3 coding sequence is TGCGCCAGCAGCCGTGGGACCTCCAGCTCCTACGAGCAGTACTTC. Combining the CDR3 with reference TRBV5-1 and TRBJ2-7 gives the whole variable domain KAGVTQTPRYLIKTRGQQVTLSCSPISGHRSVSWYQQTPGQGLQFLFEYFSETQRNKGNFPGRFSGRQFSNSRSEMNVSTLELGDSALYLCASSRGTSSSYEQYFGPGTRLTVT.

The chain's CDR3 is CASSSLDRGAYEQYF. Written as DNA, the CDR3 is TGTGCCAGCAGTTCCCTCGACAGGGGGGCCTACGAGCAGTACTTC. The chain couples TRBV6-6 to TRBJ2-7; 9 nucleotides line up with TRBD1. V shed 4 bases, J shed 2 bases, and the junction held 6 bases outside the gene matches. The CDR3 loop spans 15 amino acids. Germline V gene data show CDR1 as MNHNY and CDR2 as SVGAGI (reference sequence).

With respect to this clone: The sample carries other DNA sequences with the same CDR3. The rearrangement uses TRBV18 and TRBJ1-1, with a possible D match to TRBD1 (6 bases). Deletions cut 3 bases from V and 3 bases from J, with 8 bases between. This CDR3 is 13 amino acids long. CDR1 is KGHSH and CDR2 is LQKENI in the germline V gene. The CDR3 bases are TGTGCCAGCTCACCGCCAGGGGACACTGAAGCTTTCTTT. Translation: CASSPPGDTEAFF.

The genes are TRBV6-5 and TRBJ2-7, with TRBD1 matching 8 bases. This CDR3 has 14 residues. V trimming: 7 bases; J trimming: 1 base; junction bases outside the gene matches: 6. Germline CDR1 is MNHEY and CDR2 is SVGAGI. The CDR3 DNA follows: TGTGCCAGCACTCAAGGACAGGGTTCCTACGAGCAGTACTTC. Its protein product is CASTQGQGSYEQYF.

The chain has TRBV2 and TRBJ2-3; no firm D call. Germline lookup yields CDR1 SNHLY and CDR2 FYNNEI. Trimming pared 2 bases from V and 4 bases from J, leaving 16 bases between. This CDR3 region has 16 residues. The CDR3 region is CASSEITAPPPDTQYF. CDR3 DNA sequence: TGTGCCAGCAGTGAAATCACAGCTCCCCCCCCAGATACGCAGTATTTT.

V and J are TRBV19 and TRBJ1-5; TRBD1 is a possible D gene (6 bases). The V and J ends lost 5 bases and 4 bases respectively, with 12 bases between them. The CDR3 is 14 amino acids. Germline assignment: CDR1 LNHDA and CDR2 SQIVND (reference sequence). The CDR3 DNA follows: TGTGCCAGTAGTGATATCGGACAGAATCAGCCCCAGCATTTT. Translating gives CASSDIGQNQPQHF.

A single count supports this clone. The chain couples TRBV19 to TRBJ2-2; D may match TRBD1 or TRBD2 (5 bases each). Looked up from germline, CDR1 is LNHDA and CDR2 is SQIVND (reference sequence). Trimming removed 4 bases at V and 2 bases at J, with 11 bases between. The CDR3 sequence is 15 residues long. The CDR3 loop is CASSSLRGNTGELFF. In DNA form, the CDR3 reads TGTGCCAGTAGTAGTCTGAGGGGAAACACCGGGGAGCTGTTTTTT.

The chain has TRBV6-4 and TRBJ1-1; D is possibly TRBD1 (5 bases). CDR1 and CDR2 from the germline V gene are MRHNA and SNTAGT. The CDR3 is made up of 16 amino acids. Trimming took off 2 bases at V and 3 bases at J, with 16 bases between the two ends. CDR3 nucleotides: TGTGCCAGCAGTGACCGACCAATACCAGGGTACACTGAAGCTTTCTTT. Its translation: CASSDRPIPGYTEAFF.

In DNA, the CDR3 is TGTGCCAGCTCAGTCGGGGTTAGACAGGCCAATCAGCCCCAGCATTTT. Translating it yields CASSVGVRQANQPQHF. V gene TRBV18 combines with J gene TRBJ1-5; possible D gene TRBD1, 6 bases. The CDR3 has 16 amino acids. Germline values: CDR1 KGHSH, CDR2 LQKENI. The V and J ends lost 5 bases and 3 bases respectively, with 17 bases between them.